This TCR beta chain was sequenced for a study of blood T cell repertoires in COVID-19. Study details: Italy, Spain and the United States were the sources of the convalescent and acute COVID-19 samples.

As handled by the study authors: Using reference gene primer amplification, nucleated cell counts were estimated. The table came from immunoSEQ multiplex PCR; TCRdb's copy has only in-frame clones and leaves some out. V and J calls and clone size come straight from that table; D and trimming were deduced from the DNA. The table shows hundreds of thousands of clones, with about 89% occurring only once. V was cut by 2 bases and J by 5 bases, with 12 bases left in between. Germline loops: CDR1 SGHTA, CDR2 FQGTGA. This CDR3 spans 14 amino acids. The sequenced sample consisted of peripheral blood. The chain links TRBV7-3 to TRBJ1-2; possible D gene TRBD1, 6 bases. This TCR was sampled from a woman in her 30s with acute or convalescent COVID-19. The CDR3 reads CASSLDPGDYGYTF. The DNA of the CDR3 is TGTGCCAGCAGCTTAGACCCAGGGGATTATGGCTACACCTTC.